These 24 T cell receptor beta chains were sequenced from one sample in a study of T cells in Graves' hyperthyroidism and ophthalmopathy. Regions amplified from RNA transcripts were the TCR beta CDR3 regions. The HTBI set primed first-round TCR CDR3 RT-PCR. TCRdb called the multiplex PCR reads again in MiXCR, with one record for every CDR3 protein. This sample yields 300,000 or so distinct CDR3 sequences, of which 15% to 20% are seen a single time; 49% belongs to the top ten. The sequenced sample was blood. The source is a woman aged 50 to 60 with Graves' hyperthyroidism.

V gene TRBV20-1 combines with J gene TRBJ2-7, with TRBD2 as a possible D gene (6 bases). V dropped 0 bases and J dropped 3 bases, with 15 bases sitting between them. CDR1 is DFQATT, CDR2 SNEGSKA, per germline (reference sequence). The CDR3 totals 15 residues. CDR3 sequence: CSARDPGTLSYEQYF. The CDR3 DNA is TGCAGTGCTAGAGATCCCGGGACTCTCAGCTACGAGCAGTACTTC.

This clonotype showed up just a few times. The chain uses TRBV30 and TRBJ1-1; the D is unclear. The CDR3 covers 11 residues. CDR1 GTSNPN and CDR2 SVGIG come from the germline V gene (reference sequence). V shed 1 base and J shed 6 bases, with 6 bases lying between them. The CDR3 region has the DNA TGTGCCTGGAGTGCCAACTCTGAAGCTTTCTTT. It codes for CAWSANSEAFF.

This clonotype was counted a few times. This chain's CDR3 is CASSNRGGEKLFF. CDR3 DNA sequence: TGTGCCAGCAGCAACCGGGGAGGTGAAAAACTGTTTTTT. V and J are TRBV13 and TRBJ1-4; D remains ambiguous. Germline assignment: CDR1 PRHDT and CDR2 FYEKMQ (reference sequence). CDR3 length: 13 residues. The V end was cut by 5 bases, the J end by 7 bases, with 11 bases between.

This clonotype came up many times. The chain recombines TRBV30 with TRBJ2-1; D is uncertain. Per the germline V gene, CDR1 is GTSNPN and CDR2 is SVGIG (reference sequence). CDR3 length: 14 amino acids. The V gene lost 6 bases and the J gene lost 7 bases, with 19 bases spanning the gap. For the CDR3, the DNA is TGTGCCTGTCTCGACCCTCGCTGGCGGAATGAGCAGTTCTTC. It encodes CACLDPRWRNEQFF.

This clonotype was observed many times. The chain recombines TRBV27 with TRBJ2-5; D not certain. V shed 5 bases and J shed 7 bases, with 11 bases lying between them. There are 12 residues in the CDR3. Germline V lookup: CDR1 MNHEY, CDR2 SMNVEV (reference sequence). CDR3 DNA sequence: TGTGCCAGCAGTCCTCGGTCAGGGACCCAGTACTTC. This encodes CASSPRSGTQYF.

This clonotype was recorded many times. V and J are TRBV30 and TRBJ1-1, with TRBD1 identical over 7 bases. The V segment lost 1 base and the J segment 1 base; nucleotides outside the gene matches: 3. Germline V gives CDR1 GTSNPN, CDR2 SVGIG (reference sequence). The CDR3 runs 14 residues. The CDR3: CAWSDGTANTEAFF. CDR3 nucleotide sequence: TGTGCCTGGAGTGACGGGACAGCGAACACTGAAGCTTTCTTT.

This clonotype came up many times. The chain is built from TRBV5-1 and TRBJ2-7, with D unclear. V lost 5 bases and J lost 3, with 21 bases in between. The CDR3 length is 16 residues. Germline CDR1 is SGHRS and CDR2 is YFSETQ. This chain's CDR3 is CASSSGRRCYLYEQYV. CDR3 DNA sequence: TGCGCCAGCAGTTCTGGTCGAAGATGTTATCTCTACGAGCAGTACGTC.

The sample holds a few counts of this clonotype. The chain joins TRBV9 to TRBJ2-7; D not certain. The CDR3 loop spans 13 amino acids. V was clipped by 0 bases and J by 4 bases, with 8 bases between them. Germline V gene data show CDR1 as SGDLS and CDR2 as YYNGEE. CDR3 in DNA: TGTGCCAGCAGCGTAGACCTTTTTTACGAGCAGTACTTC. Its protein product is CASSVDLFYEQYF.

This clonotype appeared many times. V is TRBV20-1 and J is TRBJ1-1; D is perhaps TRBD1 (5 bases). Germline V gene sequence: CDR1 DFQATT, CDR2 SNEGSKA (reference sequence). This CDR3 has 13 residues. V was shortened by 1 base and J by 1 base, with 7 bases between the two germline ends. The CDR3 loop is CSARVTGNTEAFF. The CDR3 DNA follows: TGCAGTGCTAGAGTTACAGGGAACACTGAAGCTTTCTTT.

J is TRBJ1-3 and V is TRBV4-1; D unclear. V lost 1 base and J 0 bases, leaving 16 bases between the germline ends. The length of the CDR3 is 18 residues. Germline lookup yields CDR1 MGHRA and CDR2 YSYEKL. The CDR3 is CASSQVPSTIFSGNTIYF. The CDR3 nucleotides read TGCGCCAGCAGCCAAGTCCCCTCCACGATCTTCTCTGGAAACACCATATATTTT.

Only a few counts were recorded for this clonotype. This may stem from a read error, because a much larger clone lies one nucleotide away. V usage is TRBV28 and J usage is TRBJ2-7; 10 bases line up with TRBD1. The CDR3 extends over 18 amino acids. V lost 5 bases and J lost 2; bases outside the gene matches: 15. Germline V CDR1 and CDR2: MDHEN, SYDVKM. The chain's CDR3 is CASSTGTGALVSPYEQYF. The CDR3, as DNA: TGTGCCAGCAGTACCGGGACAGGGGCTTTAGTGAGCCCCTACGAGCAGTACTTC. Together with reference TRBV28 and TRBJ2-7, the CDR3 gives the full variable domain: DVKVTQSSRYLVKRTGEKVFLECVQDMDHENMFWYRQDPGLGLRLIYFSYDVKMKEKGDIPEGYSVSREKKERFSLILESASTNQTSMYLCASSTGTGALVSPYEQYFGPGTRLTVT.

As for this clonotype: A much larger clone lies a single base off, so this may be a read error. The CDR3 coding sequence is TGTGCCAGCAGTTACCTTAGAGGGACAGGGGGCACTGAAGCTTTCTTT. Translating it yields CASSYLRGTGGTEAFF. This chain joins TRBV6-9 and TRBJ1-1; the match to TRBD1 covers 11 bases. The germline gives CDR1 MNHGY, CDR2 SVAAGI. This CDR3 comprises 16 residues. With V trimmed by 3 bases and J by 4 bases, 7 bases remained unmatched.

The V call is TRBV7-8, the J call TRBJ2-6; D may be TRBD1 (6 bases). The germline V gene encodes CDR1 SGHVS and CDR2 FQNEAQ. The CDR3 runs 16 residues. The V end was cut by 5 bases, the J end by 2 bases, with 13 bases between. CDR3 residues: CASSPTGFAGANVLTF. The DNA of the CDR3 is TGTGCCAGCAGCCCTACAGGGTTCGCTGGGGCCAACGTCCTGACTTTC.

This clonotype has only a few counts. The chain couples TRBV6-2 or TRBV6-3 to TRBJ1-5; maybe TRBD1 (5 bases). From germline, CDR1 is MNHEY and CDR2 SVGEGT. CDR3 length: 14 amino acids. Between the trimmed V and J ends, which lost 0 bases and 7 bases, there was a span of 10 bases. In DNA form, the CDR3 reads TGTGCCAGCAGTTACTCGACAGCGGGCCAGCCCCAGCATTTT. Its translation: CASSYSTAGQPQHF.

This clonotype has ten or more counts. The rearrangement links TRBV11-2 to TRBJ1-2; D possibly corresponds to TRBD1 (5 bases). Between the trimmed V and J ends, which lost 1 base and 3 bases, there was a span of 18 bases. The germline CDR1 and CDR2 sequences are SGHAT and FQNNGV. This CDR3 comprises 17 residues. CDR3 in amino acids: CASSLGGALIEYYGYTF. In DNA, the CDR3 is TGTGCCAGCAGCTTAGGAGGGGCCCTGATTGAGTACTATGGCTACACCTTC.

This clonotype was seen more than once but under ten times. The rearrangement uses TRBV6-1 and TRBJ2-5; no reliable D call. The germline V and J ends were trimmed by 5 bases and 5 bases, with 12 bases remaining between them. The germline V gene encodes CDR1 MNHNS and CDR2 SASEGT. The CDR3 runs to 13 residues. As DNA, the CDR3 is TGTGCCAGCAGTTCTAGGAATGTCGAGACCCAGTACTTC. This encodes CASSSRNVETQYF.

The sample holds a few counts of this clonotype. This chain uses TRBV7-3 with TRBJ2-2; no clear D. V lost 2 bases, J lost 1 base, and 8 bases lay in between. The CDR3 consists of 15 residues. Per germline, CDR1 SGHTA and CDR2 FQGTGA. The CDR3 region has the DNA TGTGCCAGCAGCTTAGGTTTAGGGAACACCGGGGAGCTGTTTTTT. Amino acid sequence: CASSLGLGNTGELFF.

The CDR3: CASSPGTRVETQYF. The CDR3 DNA follows: TGTGCCAGCAGCCCCGGTACTAGAGTGGAGACCCAGTACTTC. The V call is TRBV12-3 or TRBV12-4, the J call TRBJ2-5; weak D call: TRBD2 (5 bases). CDR3 length: 14 amino acids. V was trimmed by 6 bases and J by 5 bases, leaving 16 bases between them.

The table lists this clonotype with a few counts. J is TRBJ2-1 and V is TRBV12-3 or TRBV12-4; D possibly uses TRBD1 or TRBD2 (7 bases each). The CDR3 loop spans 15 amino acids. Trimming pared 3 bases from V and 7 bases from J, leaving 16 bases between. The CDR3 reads CASSFSFQGGNEQFF. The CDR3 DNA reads TGTGCCAGCAGTTTCAGCTTCCAGGGGGGGAATGAGCAGTTCTTC.

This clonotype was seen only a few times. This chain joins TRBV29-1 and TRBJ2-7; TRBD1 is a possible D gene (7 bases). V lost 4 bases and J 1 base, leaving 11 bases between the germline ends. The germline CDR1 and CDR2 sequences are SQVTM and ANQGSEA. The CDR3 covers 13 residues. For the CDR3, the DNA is TGCAGCGTTGGGAGGGACAGTTCCTACGAGCAGTACTTC. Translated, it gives CSVGRDSSYEQYF.

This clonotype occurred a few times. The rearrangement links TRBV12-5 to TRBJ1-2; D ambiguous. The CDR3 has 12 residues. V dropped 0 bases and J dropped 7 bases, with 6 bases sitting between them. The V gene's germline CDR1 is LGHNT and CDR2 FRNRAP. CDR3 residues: CASGLVESGYTF. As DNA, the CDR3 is TGTGCTAGTGGTTTGGTAGAAAGTGGCTACACCTTC.

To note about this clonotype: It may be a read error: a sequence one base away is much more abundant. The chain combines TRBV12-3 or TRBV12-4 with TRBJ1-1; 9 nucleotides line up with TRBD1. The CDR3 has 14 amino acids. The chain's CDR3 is CANSLQGAGTEAFF. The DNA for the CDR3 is TGTGCCAACAGTTTACAGGGGGCAGGCACTGAAGCTTTCTTT.

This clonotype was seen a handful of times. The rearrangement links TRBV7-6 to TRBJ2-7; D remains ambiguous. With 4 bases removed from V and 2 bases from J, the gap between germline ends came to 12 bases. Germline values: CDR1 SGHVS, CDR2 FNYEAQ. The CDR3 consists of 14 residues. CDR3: CASSSPNQAYEQYF. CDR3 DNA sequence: TGTGCCAGCAGCTCCCCTAACCAGGCCTACGAGCAGTACTTC.

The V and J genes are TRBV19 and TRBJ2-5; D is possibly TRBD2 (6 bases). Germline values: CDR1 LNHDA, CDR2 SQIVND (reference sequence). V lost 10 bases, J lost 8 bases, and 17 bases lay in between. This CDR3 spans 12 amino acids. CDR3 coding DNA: TGTGCCACCGGGGACGGGGGAATCACCCAGTACTTC. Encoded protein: CATGDGGITQYF.